Below are 21 T cell receptor beta chains sequenced from a single sample in a study of cytomegalovirus exposure and HLA in healthy donors (dated by TCRdb to 2017 to 2019). Libraries were prepared through the immunoSEQ multiplex PCR assay. For the multiplex PCR, a mixture combining 60 forward primers for TCR Vbeta segments and 13 reverse primers for TCR Jbeta segments was used. The source is immuneACCESS, and TCRdb retained only in-frame sequences with V and J called. Part of the clones is not carried over; for the studies checked, unresolved V genes explain less than half of this, and the remainder is unexplained. The sample table contains 150,000 or so clones; only one count was recorded for more than 60% of them. The top ten clonotypes cover 10% of the sample. Sequencing was carried out using PBMCs. The source of these receptors is a man younger than 40 in good health and CMV-seropositive.

The rearrangement uses TRBV28 and TRBJ2-7; TRBD2 agrees at 8 bases. The CDR3 loop spans 15 amino acids. The J segment lost 3 bases and the V segment lost 6 bases, leaving 10 bases of the junction unmatched. The germline V gene has CDR1 MDHEN and CDR2 SYDVKM. The CDR3 DNA reads TGTGCCAGCAGCGTGAATAGCGGGAATCTCTACGAGCAGTACTTC. This gives the protein CASSVNSGNLYEQYF.

In DNA, the CDR3 is TGTGCCAGCGCCGAGGGGGCGGGAGAGACCCAGTACTTC. Translation: CASAEGAGETQYF. The chain couples TRBV9 to TRBJ2-5; 7 nucleotides line up with TRBD1. V lost 7 bases, J lost 4 bases, and 7 bases stayed unmatched. Germline CDR1 is SGDLS and CDR2 is YYNGEE. The CDR3 sequence is 13 residues long. Together with reference TRBV9 and TRBJ2-5, the CDR3 gives the full variable domain: DSGVTQTPKHLITATGQRVTLRCSPRSGDLSVYWYQQSLDQGLQFLIQYYNGEERAKGNILERFSAQQFPDLHSELNLSSLELGDSALYFCASAEGAGETQYFGPGTRLLVL.

The chain recombines TRBV7-8 with TRBJ2-3; a possible D gene is TRBD2 (5 bases). V was trimmed by 6 bases and J by 2 bases, leaving 6 bases between them. Germline CDR1 and CDR2: SGHVS and FQNEAQ. The length of the CDR3 is 12 residues. CDR3 residues: CASRRATDTQYF. CDR3 coding DNA: TGTGCCAGCAGGAGGGCCACAGATACGCAGTATTTT.

The chain carries TRBV6-1 and TRBJ1-1; a possible D gene is TRBD1 (5 bases). This CDR3 has 14 residues. The germline V gene encodes CDR1 MNHNS and CDR2 SASEGT. V was trimmed by 3 bases and J by 1 base, leaving 9 bases between them. DNA for the CDR3: TGTGCCAGCAGTGATGCGGGGGGGAACACTGAAGCTTTCTTT. Protein sequence: CASSDAGGNTEAFF.

V gene TRBV11-2 combines with J gene TRBJ2-5; 10 bases are shared with TRBD1. Unmatched junction bases numbered 4, after V lost 5 bases and J lost 4 bases. The CDR3 runs 14 residues. Germline V gene lookup returns CDR1 SGHAT and CDR2 FQNNGV. The CDR3 loop reads CASSPRDRGETQYF. For the CDR3, the DNA is TGTGCCAGCAGCCCCAGGGACAGGGGAGAGACCCAGTACTTC.

V usage is TRBV4-1 and J usage is TRBJ2-3, with D unresolved. Trimming stripped 5 bases from V and 6 bases from J, with 12 bases between. Germline values: CDR1 MGHRA, CDR2 YSYEKL. The CDR3 contains 13 residues. CDR3: CASSWAAMDTQYF. The DNA of the CDR3 is TGCGCCAGCAGCTGGGCCGCTATGGATACGCAGTATTTT.

The rearrangement uses TRBV30 and TRBJ1-1, with TRBD1 matching 7 bases. Germline CDR1 reads GTSNPN; CDR2 reads SVGIG (reference sequence). V dropped 2 bases and J dropped 2; count of bases not matched to a gene: 8. The CDR3 loop spans 15 amino acids. As DNA, the CDR3 is TGTGCCTGGAGTCCATTGGGACAGATAAACACTGAAGCTTTCTTT. It encodes CAWSPLGQINTEAFF.

J is TRBJ2-1 and V is TRBV7-9, with TRBD2 identical over 7 bases. CDR1 and CDR2 (germline): SEHNR, FQNEAQ (reference sequence). V shed 8 bases, J shed 5 bases, and the junction held 12 bases outside the gene matches. This CDR3 comprises 15 residues. CDR3 coding DNA: TGTGCCAGCGCCCGGTGGGGGGAGGGCCACAATGAGCAGTTCTTC. It is translated as CASARWGEGHNEQFF.

The chain employs TRBV4-1 and TRBJ2-1, with 8 bases identical to TRBD2. J lost 7 bases, V lost 2 bases, and 13 bases had no gene match. The CDR3 loop spans 17 amino acids. Germline values: CDR1 MGHRA, CDR2 YSYEKL. CDR3 sequence: CASSQTNGRARSNEQFF. The CDR3 DNA reads as TGCGCCAGCAGCCAAACTAACGGGAGGGCAAGGAGTAATGAGCAGTTCTTC.

This clone has more than one count but fewer than ten. The chain is built from TRBV7-6 and TRBJ1-2; the match to TRBD1 covers 12 bases. The V gene end was trimmed by 4 bases and the J gene end by 8 bases; junction bases not matched to a gene: 2. The CDR3 length is 13 residues. Per the germline V gene, CDR1 is SGHVS and CDR2 is FNYEAQ. The DNA of the CDR3 is TGTGCCAGCAGCTCGGGACAGGGGGCAGGCTACACCTTC. Amino acids: CASSSGQGAGYTF.

As regards this clone: At one boundary the junction diverges from the germline segment, which might be a read error. The chain links TRBV11-2 to TRBJ1-1; tentatively, D is TRBD1 (5 bases). CDR1 and CDR2 (germline): SGHAT, FQNNGV. The CDR3 is 14 residues long. The CDR3 sequence: CASSLDRVKTEAFF. In DNA, the CDR3 is TGTGCCAGCAGCTTAGACAGGGTGAAAACTGAAGCTTTCTTT.

The rearrangement links TRBV7-3 to TRBJ2-5; 11 bases map to TRBD2. The CDR3 length is 16 residues. J lost 5 bases, V lost 1 base, and 6 bases had no gene match. Germline lookup yields CDR1 SGHTA and CDR2 FQGTGA. CDR3 nucleotides: TGTGCCAGCAGCTTAAATATAGCGGGAGGGCTGGAGACCCAGTACTTC. Translated, it gives CASSLNIAGGLETQYF.

The V gene is TRBV18, the J gene TRBJ2-7, with 8 bases that match TRBD2. J lost 6 bases, V lost 6 bases, and 7 bases had no gene match. Germline V gene lookup returns CDR1 KGHSH and CDR2 LQKENI. The length of the CDR3 is 13 residues. The CDR3 is CASSGTRSGEQYF. The CDR3 DNA is TGTGCCAGCTCCGGGACTAGAAGTGGCGAGCAGTACTTC.

The chain employs TRBV6-4 and TRBJ2-1; TRBD2 is a possible D gene (6 bases). V dropped 8 bases and J dropped 7 bases, with 18 bases sitting between them. Germline CDR1 reads MRHNA; CDR2 reads SNTAGT. CDR3 length: 14 amino acids. This CDR3 is CASRETGVVNEQFF. CDR3 sequence (DNA): TGTGCCAGCCGCGAGACGGGAGTGGTGAATGAGCAGTTCTTC.

This clone was found once. The chain employs TRBV19 and TRBJ1-1, with D possibly being TRBD1 (6 bases). Trimming shortened V by 6 bases and J by 0 bases, and 14 bases separated the two germline ends. From germline, CDR1 is LNHDA and CDR2 SQIVND (reference sequence). The CDR3 runs to 15 residues. The CDR3 nucleotides are TGTGCCAGTAGCCCACAGGGCTCTCTGAACACTGAAGCTTTCTTT. Translation gives CASSPQGSLNTEAFF.

V is TRBV30 and J is TRBJ1-5, with 9 bases identical to TRBD1. This CDR3 has 13 residues. V shed 3 bases and J 5 bases; nucleotides not matched to a gene: 2. The germline V gene has CDR1 GTSNPN and CDR2 SVGIG (reference sequence). The CDR3: CAWSRQGDQPQHF. The CDR3 DNA is TGTGCCTGGAGCCGACAGGGGGATCAGCCCCAGCATTTT.

The chain employs TRBV27 and TRBJ2-7; 7 positions agree with TRBD1. This CDR3 has 14 amino acids. From germline, CDR1 is MNHEY and CDR2 SMNVEV (reference sequence). Trimming at V came to 2 bases and at J to 5 bases, leaving 6 bases not matched to a gene. The CDR3, as DNA: TGTGCCAGCAGTTTAAGACAGGGAATGAACGAGCAGTACTTC. As protein: CASSLRQGMNEQYF.

The chain couples TRBV19 to TRBJ1-1; 8 bases line up with TRBD1. Germline-derived CDR1 and CDR2 are LNHDA and SQIVND (reference sequence). With V trimmed by 5 bases and J by 5 bases, 7 bases remained unmatched. The CDR3 totals 14 residues. This CDR3 is CASSFGQGGTEAFF. In DNA, the CDR3 is TGTGCCAGTAGTTTTGGACAGGGAGGAACTGAAGCTTTCTTT.

This chain links TRBV19 with TRBJ2-1, with D perhaps TRBD1 (6 bases). CDR1 is LNHDA, CDR2 SQIVND, per germline (reference sequence). The CDR3 length is 15 residues. V was shortened by 3 bases and J by 4 bases, with 13 bases between the two germline ends. The CDR3 is CASSIPGDIYNEQFF. Here the CDR3 DNA reads TGTGCCAGTAGTATTCCTGGGGACATATACAATGAGCAGTTCTTC.

The chain joins TRBV5-1 to TRBJ2-3, with D perhaps matching TRBD1 (5 bases). CDR3 length: 16 amino acids. Germline V gives CDR1 SGHRS, CDR2 YFSETQ. Trimming removed 4 bases from V and 4 bases from J, with 19 bases in between. CDR3 loop: CASSLGALGRADTQYF. The CDR3 DNA reads as TGCGCCAGCAGCCTTGGGGCCCTGGGTAGGGCAGATACGCAGTATTTT.

The chain employs TRBV10-3 and TRBJ2-7, with 10 bases fitting TRBD2. Per the germline V gene, CDR1 is ENHRY and CDR2 is SYGVKD. The ends lost 3 bases at V and 5 bases at J; junction bases unmatched: 4. The CDR3 is 14 residues long. CDR3 sequence (DNA): TGTGCCATCAGTGACCTAGCGGGAGTAGACGAGCAGTACTTC. Its protein product is CAISDLAGVDEQYF.